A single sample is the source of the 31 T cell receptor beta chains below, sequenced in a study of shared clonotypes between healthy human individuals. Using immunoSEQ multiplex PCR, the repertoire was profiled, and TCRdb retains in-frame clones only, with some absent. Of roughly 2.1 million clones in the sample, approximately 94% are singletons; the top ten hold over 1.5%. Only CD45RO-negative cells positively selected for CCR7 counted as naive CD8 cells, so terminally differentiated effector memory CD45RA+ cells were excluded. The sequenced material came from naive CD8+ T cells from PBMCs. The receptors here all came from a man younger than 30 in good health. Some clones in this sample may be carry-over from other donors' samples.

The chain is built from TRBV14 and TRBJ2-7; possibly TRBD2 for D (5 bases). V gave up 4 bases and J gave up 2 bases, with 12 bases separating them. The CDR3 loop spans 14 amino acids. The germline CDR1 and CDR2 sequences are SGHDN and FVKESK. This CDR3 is CASSPPRAPYEQYF. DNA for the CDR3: TGTGCCAGCAGCCCGCCGCGGGCCCCCTACGAGCAGTACTTC.

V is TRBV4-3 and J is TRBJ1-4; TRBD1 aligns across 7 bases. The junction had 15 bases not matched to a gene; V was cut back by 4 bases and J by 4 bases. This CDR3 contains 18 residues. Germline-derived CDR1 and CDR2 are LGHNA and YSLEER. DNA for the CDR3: TGCGCCAGCAGCCGTCTCCTTATTACGGGGACAGTTAATGAAAAACTGTTTTTT. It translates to CASSRLLITGTVNEKLFF.

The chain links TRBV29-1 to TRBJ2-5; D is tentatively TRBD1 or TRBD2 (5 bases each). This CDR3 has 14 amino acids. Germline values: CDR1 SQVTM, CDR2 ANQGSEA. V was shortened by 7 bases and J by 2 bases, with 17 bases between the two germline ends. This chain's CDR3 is CSALSGTAQETQYF. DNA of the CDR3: TGCAGCGCGCTATCCGGGACGGCTCAAGAGACCCAGTACTTC.

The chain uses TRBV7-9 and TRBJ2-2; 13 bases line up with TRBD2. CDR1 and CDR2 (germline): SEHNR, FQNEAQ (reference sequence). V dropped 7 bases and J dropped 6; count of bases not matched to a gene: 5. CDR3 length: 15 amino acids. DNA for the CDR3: TGTGCCAGCAACGGACTAGCGGGAGATCCCGGGGAGCTGTTTTTT. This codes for CASNGLAGDPGELFF.

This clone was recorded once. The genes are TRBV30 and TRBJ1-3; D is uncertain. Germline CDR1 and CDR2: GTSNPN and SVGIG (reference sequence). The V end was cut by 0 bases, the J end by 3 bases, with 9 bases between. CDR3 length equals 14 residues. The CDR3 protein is CAWSVTGSGNTIYF. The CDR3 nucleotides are TGTGCCTGGAGTGTAACGGGGAGTGGAAACACCATATATTTT.

The CDR3 loop reads CASRSPGAGGPHEQFF. In DNA, the CDR3 is TGTGCCAGCAGGTCCCCCGGGGCGGGAGGGCCCCATGAGCAGTTCTTC. The chain recombines TRBV11-2 with TRBJ2-1; 9 bases agree with TRBD2. V was pared by 6 bases and J by 8 bases, with 14 bases of the junction left unmatched. Germline V lookup: CDR1 SGHAT, CDR2 FQNNGV. This CDR3 has 16 residues.

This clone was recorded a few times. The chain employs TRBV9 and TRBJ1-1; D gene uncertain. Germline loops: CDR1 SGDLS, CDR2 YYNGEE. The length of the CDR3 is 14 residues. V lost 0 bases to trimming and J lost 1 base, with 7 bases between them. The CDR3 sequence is CASSVGAKNTEAFF. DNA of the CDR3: TGTGCCAGCAGCGTAGGAGCGAAGAACACTGAAGCTTTCTTT. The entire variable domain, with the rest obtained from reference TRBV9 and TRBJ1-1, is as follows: DSGVTQTPKHLITATGQRVTLRCSPRSGDLSVYWYQQSLDQGLQFLIQYYNGEERAKGNILERFSAQQFPDLHSELNLSSLELGDSALYFCASSVGAKNTEAFFGQGTRLTVV.

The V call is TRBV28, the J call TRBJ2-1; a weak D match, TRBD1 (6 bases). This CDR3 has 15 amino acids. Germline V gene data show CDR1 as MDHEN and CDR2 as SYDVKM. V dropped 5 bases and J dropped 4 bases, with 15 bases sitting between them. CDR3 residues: CASSPEVRGYNEQFF. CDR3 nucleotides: TGTGCCAGCAGTCCCGAGGTGAGGGGGTACAATGAGCAGTTCTTC.

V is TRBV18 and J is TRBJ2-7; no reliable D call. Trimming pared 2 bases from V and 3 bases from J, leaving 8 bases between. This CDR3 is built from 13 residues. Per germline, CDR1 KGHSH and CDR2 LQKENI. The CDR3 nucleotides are TGTGCCAGCTCACCAATTAAGGGCTACGAGCAGTACTTC. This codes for CASSPIKGYEQYF.

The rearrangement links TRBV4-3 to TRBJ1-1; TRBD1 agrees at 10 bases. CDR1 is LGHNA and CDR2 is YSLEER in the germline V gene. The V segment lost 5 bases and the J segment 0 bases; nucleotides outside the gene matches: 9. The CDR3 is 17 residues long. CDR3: CASSARDRGLMNTEAFF. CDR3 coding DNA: TGCGCCAGCAGCGCACGGGACAGGGGACTCATGAACACTGAAGCTTTCTTT.

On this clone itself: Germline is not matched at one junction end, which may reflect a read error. CDR3 DNA sequence: TGTGCCAGCAGTTTCCCCTTTCACTTC. Amino acids: CASSFPFHF. The chain employs TRBV6-6 and TRBJ2-4; the D is unclear. Germline V gene lookup returns CDR1 MNHNY and CDR2 SVGAGI (reference sequence). The CDR3 covers 9 residues.

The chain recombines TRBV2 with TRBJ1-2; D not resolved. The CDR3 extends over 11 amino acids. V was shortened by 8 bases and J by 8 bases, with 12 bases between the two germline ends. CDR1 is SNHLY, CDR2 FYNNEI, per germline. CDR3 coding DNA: TGTGCCAGCTTAACAGCTCCCGGCTACACCTTC. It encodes CASLTAPGYTF.

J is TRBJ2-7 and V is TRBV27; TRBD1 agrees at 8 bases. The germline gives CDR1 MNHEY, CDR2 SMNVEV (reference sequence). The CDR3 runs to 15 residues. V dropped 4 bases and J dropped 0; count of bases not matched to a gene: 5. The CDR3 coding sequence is TGTGCCAGCAGTTCTCGGGACAGGCGCTCCTACGAGCAGTACTTC. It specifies CASSSRDRRSYEQYF.

CDR3 protein: CSARGLAGEPADTQYF. The CDR3, as DNA: TGCAGCGCCCGGGGACTAGCGGGAGAGCCAGCGGATACGCAGTATTTT. This chain links TRBV29-1 with TRBJ2-3; 14 nucleotides agree with TRBD2. Trimming at V came to 7 bases and at J to 6 bases, leaving 12 bases not matched to a gene. This CDR3 is 16 amino acids long. CDR1 is SQVTM and CDR2 is ANQGSEA in the germline V gene.

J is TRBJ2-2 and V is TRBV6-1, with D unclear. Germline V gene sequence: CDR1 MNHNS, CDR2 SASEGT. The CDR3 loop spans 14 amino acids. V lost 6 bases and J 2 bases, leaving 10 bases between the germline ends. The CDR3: CASRTGPNTGELFF. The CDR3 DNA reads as TGTGCCAGCAGGACCGGGCCTAACACCGGGGAGCTGTTTTTT.

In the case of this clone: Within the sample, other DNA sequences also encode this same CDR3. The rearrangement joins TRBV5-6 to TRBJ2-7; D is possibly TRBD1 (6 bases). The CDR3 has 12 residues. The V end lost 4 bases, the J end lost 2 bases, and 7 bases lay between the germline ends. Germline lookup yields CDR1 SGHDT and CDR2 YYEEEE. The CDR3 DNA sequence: TGTGCCAGCAGCGGGGGCCCCTACGAGCAGTACTTC. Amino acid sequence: CASSGGPYEQYF. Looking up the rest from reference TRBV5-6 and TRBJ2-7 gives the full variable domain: DAGVTQSPTHLIKTRGQQVTLRCSPKSGHDTVSWYQQALGQGPQFIFQYYEEEERQRGNFPDRFSGHQFPNYSSELNVNALLLGDSALYLCASSGGPYEQYFGPGTRLTVT.

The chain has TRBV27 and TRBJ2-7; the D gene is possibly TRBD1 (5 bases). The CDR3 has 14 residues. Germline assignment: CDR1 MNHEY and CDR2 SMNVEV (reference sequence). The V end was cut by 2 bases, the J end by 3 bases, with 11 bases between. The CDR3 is CASSLVGQGYEQYF. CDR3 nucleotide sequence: TGTGCCAGCAGTTTAGTCGGACAAGGCTACGAGCAGTACTTC.

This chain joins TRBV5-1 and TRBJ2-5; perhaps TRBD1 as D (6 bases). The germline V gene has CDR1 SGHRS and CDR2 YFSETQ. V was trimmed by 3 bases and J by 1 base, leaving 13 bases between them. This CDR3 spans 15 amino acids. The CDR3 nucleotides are TGCGCCAGCAGCTCCCACAGGGCTACCCAAGAGACCCAGTACTTC. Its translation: CASSSHRATQETQYF.

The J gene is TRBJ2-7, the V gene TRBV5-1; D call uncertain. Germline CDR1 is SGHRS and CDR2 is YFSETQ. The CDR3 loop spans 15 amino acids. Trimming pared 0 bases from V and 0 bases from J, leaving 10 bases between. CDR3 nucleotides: TGCGCCAGCAGCTTGGGTTCCGACTCCTCCTACGAGCAGTACTTC. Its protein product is CASSLGSDSSYEQYF.

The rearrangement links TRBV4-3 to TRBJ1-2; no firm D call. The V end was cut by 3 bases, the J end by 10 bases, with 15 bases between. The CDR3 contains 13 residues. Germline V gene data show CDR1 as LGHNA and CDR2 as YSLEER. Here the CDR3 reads CASSHRRALNYTF. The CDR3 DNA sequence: TGCGCCAGCAGCCACCGACGTGCCCTCAACTACACCTTC.

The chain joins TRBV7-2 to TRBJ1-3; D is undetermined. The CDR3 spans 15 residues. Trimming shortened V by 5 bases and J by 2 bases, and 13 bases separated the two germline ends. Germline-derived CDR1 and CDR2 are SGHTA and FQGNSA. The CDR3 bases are TGTGCCAGCAGCCTAGACGGATCCGCTGGAAACACCATATATTTT. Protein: CASSLDGSAGNTIYF.

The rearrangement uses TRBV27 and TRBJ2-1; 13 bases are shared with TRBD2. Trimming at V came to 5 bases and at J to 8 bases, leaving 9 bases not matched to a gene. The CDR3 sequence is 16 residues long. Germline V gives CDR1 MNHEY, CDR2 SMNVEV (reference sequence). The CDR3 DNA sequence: TGTGCCAGCAGTCCTTTACTAGCGGGAGGGCCTTATGAGCAGTTCTTC. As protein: CASSPLLAGGPYEQFF.

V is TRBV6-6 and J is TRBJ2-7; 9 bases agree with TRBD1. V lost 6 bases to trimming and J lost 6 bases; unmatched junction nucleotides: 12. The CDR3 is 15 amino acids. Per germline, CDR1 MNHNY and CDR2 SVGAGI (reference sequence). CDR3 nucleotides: TGTGCCAGCAGCTTTATCCGGGACAGGGCCTCCGAGCAGTACTTC. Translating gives CASSFIRDRASEQYF.

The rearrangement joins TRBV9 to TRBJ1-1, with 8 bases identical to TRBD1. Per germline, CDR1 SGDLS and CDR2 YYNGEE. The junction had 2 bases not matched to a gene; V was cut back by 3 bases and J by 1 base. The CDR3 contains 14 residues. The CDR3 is CASSDGQGNTEAFF. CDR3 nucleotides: TGTGCCAGCAGCGACGGACAGGGGAACACTGAAGCTTTCTTT.

CDR3 in DNA: TGTGCCAGCAGTAGGGACAGGGGGCTGAGCACTGAAGCTTTCTTT. This encodes CASSRDRGLSTEAFF. The rearrangement links TRBV25-1 to TRBJ1-1, with 12 bases lining up with TRBD1. V lost 5 bases and J lost 4; bases outside the gene matches: 5. Germline V gives CDR1 MGHDK, CDR2 SYGVNS. The CDR3 contains 15 residues.

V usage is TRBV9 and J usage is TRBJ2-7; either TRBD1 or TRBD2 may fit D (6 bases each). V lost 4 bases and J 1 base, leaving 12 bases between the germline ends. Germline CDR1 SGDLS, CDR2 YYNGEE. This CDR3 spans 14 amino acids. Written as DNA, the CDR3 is TGTGCCAGCAGCCCGAAGGGGGGATCCTACGAGCAGTACTTC. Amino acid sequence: CASSPKGGSYEQYF.

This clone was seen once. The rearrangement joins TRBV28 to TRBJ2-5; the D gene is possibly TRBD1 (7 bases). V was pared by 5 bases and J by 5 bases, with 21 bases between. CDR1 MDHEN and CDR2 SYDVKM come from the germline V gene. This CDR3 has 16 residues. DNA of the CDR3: TGTGCCAGCAGTCACGAGCAGGGGGGTCTTAGGGAGACCCAGTACTTC. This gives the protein CASSHEQGGLRETQYF.

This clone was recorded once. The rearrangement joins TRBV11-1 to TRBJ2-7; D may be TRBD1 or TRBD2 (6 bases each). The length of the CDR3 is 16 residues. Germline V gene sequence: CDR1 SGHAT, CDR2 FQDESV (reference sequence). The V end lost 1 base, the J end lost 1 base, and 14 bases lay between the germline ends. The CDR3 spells CASSLEGGLPSYEQYF. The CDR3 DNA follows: TGTGCCAGCAGCTTAGAGGGGGGACTCCCTTCCTACGAGCAGTACTTC.

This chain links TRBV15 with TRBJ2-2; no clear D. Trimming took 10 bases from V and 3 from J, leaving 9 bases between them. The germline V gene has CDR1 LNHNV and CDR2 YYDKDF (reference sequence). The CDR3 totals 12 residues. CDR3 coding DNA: TGTGCCAGCTGGGCGGACACCGGGGAGCTGTTTTTT. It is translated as CASWADTGELFF.

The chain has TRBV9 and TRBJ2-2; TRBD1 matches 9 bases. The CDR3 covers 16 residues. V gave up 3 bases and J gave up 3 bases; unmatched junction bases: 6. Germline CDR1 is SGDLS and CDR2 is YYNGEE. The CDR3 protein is CASSDNRGQDTGELFF. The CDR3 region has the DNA TGTGCCAGCAGCGACAACAGGGGGCAGGACACCGGGGAGCTGTTTTTT.

The CDR3 spells CASSSLEGGTNEQFF. In nucleotides, the CDR3 is TGTGCCAGCAGCTCCTTGGAGGGAGGCACGAATGAGCAGTTCTTC. The V gene is TRBV7-9, the J gene TRBJ2-1; the D gene is possibly TRBD2 (6 bases). Germline V CDR1 and CDR2: SEHNR, FQNEAQ (reference sequence). CDR3 length: 15 residues. V lost 4 bases and J 7 bases, leaving 17 bases between the germline ends.